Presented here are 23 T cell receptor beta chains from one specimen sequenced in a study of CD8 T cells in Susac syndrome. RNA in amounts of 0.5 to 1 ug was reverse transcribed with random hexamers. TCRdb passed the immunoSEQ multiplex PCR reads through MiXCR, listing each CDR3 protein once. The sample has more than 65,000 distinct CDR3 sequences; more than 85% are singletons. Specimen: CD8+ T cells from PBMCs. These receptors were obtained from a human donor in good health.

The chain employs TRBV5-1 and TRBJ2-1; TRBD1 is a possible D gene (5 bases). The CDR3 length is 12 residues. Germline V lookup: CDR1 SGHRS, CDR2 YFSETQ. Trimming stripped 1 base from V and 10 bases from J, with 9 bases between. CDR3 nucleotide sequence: TGCGCCAGCAGCTTGTCAGGGTCCGAGCAGTTCTTC. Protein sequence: CASSLSGSEQFF.

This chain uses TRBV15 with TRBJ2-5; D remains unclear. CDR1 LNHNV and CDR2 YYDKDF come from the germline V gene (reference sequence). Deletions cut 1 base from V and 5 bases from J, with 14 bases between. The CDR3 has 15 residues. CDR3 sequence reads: CATSRGEFSDETQYF. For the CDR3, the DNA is TGTGCCACCAGCAGAGGCGAATTTAGTGACGAGACCCAGTACTTC.

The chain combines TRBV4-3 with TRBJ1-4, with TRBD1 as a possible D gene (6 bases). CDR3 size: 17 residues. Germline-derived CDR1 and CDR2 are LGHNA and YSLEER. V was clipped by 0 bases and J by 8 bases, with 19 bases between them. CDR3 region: CASSQDRSRGLGEKLFF. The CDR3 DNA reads TGCGCCAGCAGCCAAGACCGATCCAGGGGATTGGGGGAAAAACTGTTTTTT.

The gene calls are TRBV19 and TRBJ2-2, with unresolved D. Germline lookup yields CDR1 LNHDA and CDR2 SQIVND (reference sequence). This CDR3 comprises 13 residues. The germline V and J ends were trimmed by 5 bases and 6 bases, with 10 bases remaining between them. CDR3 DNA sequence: TGTGCCAGTAGTTTCACATATCCCGGGGAGCTGTTTTTT. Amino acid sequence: CASSFTYPGELFF. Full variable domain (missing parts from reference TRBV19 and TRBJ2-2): DGGITQSPKYLFRKEGQNVTLSCEQNLNHDAMYWYRQDPGQGLRLIYYSQIVNDFQKGDIAEGYSVSREKKESFPLTVTSAQKNPTAFYLCASSFTYPGELFFGEGSRLTVL.

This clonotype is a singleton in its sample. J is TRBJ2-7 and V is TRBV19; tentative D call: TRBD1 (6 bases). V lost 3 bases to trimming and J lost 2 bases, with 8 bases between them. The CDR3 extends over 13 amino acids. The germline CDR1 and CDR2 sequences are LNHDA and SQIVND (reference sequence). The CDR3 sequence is CASSINRAYEQYF. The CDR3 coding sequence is TGTGCCAGTAGTATCAACAGGGCCTACGAGCAGTACTTC.

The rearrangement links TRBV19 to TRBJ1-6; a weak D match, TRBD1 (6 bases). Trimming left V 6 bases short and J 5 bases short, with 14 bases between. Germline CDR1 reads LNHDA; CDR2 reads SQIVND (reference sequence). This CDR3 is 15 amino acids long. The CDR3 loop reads CASRIRGNHNSPLHF. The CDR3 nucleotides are TGTGCCAGTAGAATAAGGGGGAATCATAATTCACCCCTCCACTTT.

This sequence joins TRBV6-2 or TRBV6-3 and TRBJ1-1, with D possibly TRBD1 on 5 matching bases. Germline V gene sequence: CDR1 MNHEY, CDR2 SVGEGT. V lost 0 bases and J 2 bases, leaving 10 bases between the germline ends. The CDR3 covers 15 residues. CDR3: CASSYSRQGNTEAFF. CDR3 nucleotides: TGTGCCAGCAGTTACTCGCGGCAGGGAAACACTGAAGCTTTCTTT.

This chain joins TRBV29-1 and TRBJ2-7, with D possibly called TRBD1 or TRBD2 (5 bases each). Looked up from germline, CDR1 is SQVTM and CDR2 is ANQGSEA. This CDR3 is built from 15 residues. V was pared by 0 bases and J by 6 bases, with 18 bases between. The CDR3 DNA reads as TGCAGCGTTGAAGATCGAGGGACGGTTTTGGGCGAGCAGTACTTC. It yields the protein CSVEDRGTVLGEQYF.

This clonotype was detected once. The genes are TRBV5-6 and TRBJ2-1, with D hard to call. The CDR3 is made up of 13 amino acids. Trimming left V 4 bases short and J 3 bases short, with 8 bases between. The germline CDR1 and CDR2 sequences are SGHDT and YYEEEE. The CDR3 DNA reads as TGTGCCAGCAGCCCCGCGGTCTACAATGAGCAGTTCTTC. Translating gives CASSPAVYNEQFF. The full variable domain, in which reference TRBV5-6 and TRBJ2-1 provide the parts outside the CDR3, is DAGVTQSPTHLIKTRGQQVTLRCSPKSGHDTVSWYQQALGQGPQFIFQYYEEEERQRGNFPDRFSGHQFPNYSSELNVNALLLGDSALYLCASSPAVYNEQFFGPGTRLTVL.

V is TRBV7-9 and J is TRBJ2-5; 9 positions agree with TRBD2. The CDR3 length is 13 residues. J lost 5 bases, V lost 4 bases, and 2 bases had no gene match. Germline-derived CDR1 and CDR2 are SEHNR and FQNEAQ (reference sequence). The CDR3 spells CASSSGLAETQYF. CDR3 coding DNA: TGTGCCAGCAGCTCTGGACTAGCGGAGACCCAGTACTTC.

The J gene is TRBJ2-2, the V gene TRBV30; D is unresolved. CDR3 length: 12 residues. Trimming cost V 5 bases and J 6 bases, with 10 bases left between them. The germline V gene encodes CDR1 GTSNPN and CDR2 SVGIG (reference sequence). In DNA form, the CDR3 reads TGTGCCTGGCGGACCTTATCCGGGGAGCTGTTTTTT. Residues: CAWRTLSGELFF.

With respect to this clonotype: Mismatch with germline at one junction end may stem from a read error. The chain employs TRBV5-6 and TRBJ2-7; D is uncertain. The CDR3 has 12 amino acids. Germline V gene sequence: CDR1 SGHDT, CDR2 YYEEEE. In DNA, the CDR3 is TGTGCCAGCAGCAGCATAAGGTACGAACAGTACTTC. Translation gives CASSSIRYEQYF.

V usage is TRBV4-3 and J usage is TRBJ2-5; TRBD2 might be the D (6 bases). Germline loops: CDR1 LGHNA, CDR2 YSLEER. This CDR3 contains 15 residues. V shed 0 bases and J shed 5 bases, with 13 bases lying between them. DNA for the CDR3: TGCGCCAGCAGCCAAGAAATAGGACTACGGGAGACCCAGTACTTC. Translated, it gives CASSQEIGLRETQYF.

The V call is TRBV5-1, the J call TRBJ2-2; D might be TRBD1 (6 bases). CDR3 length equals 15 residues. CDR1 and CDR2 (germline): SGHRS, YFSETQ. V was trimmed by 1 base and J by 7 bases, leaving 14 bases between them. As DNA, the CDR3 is TGCGCCAGCAGCTTGACACAGGGATTTGGCGGGGAGCTGTTTTTT. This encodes CASSLTQGFGGELFF. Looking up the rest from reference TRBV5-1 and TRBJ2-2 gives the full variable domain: KAGVTQTPRYLIKTRGQQVTLSCSPISGHRSVSWYQQTPGQGLQFLFEYFSETQRNKGNFPGRFSGRQFSNSRSEMNVSTLELGDSALYLCASSLTQGFGGELFFGEGSRLTVL.

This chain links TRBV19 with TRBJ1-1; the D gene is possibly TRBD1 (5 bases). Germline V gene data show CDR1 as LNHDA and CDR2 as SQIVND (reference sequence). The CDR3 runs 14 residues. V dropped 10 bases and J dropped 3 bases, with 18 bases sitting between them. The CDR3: CATGGWDRDTEAFF. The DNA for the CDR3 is TGTGCCACCGGGGGGTGGGATCGCGACACTGAAGCTTTCTTT.

CDR3 bases: TGTGCCAGCAGCGTATCCCCCATCTACGAGCAGTACTTC. The encoded protein is CASSVSPIYEQYF. The rearrangement joins TRBV9 to TRBJ2-7; D unresolved. Germline CDR1 and CDR2: SGDLS and YYNGEE. This CDR3 region has 13 residues. The V and J ends lost 1 base and 3 bases respectively, with 8 bases between them.

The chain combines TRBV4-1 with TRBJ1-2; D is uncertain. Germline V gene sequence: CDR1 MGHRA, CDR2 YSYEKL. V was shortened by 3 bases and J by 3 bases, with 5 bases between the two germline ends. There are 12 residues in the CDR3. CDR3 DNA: TGCGCCAGCAGCCATTCTCACTATGGCTACACCTTC. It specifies CASSHSHYGYTF.

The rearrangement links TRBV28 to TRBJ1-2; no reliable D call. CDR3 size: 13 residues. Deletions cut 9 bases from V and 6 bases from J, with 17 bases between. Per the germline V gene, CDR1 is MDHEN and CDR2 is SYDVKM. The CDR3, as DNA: TGTGCCAGTTTACCCCGGGGTGGGGATGGCTACACCTTC. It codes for CASLPRGGDGYTF.

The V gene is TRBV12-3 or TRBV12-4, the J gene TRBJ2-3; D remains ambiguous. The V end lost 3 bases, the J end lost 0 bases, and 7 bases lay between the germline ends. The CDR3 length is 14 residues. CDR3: CASSFWLSTDTQYF. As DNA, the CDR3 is TGTGCCAGCAGTTTTTGGCTGAGCACAGATACGCAGTATTTT.

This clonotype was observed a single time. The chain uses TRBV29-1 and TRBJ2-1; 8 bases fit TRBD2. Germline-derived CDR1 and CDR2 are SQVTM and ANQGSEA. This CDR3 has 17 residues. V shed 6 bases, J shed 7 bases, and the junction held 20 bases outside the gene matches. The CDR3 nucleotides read TGCAGCGTCGGAACCCTTATAGCGGGGACTGGGTGGAATGAGCAGTTCTTC. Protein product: CSVGTLIAGTGWNEQFF.

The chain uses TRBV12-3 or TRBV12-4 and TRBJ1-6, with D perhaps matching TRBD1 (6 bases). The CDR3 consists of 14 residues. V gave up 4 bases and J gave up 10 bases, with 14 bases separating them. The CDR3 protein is CASSWGGPSSPLHF. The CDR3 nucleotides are TGTGCCAGCAGTTGGGGGGGGCCCTCCTCACCCCTCCACTTT.

The CDR3 DNA reads TGTGCCAGTAGTGCCGGGGACTTTAGCAATCAGCCCCAGCATTTT. This codes for CASSAGDFSNQPQHF. The J gene is TRBJ1-5, the V gene TRBV19; possibly TRBD1 for D (5 bases). The germline gives CDR1 LNHDA, CDR2 SQIVND (reference sequence). Trimming removed 5 bases from V and 0 bases from J, with 11 bases in between. The CDR3 totals 15 residues.

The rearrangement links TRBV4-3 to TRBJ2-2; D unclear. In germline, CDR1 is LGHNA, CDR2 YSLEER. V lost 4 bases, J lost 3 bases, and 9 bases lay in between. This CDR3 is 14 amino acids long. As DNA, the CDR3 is TGCGCCAGCAGCCCACGGATGGACACCGGGGAGCTGTTTTTT. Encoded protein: CASSPRMDTGELFF.